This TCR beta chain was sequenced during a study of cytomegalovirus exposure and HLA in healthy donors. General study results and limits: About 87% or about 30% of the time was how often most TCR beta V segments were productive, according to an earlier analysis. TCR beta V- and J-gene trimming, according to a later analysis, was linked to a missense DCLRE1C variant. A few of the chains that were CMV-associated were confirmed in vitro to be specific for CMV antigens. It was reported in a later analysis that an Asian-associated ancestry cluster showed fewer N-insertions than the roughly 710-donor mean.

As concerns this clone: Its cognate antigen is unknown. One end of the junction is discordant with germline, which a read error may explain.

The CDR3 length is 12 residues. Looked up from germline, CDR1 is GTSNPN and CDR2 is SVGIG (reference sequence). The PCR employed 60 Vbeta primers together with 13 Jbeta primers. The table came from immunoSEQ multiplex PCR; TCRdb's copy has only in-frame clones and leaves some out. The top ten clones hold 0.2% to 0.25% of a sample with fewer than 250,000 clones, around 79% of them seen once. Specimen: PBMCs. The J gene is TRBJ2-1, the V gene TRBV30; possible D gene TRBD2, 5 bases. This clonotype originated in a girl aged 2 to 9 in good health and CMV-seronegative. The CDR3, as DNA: TGTGCCTGGAGTGAATCCGGGTCCCACGGGGTCTTC. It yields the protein CAWSESGSHGVF. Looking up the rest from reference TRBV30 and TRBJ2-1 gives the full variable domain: SQTIHQWPATLVQPVGSPLSLECTVEGTSNPNLYWYRQAAGRGLQLLFYSVGIGQISSEVPQNLSASRPQDRQFILSSKKLLLSDSGFYLCAWSESGSHGVFGPGTRLTVL.